Below, 18 T cell receptor beta chains from the same sample are listed, as sequenced in a study of tumor-infiltrating lymphocytes in primary liver carcinoma (dated by TCRdb to 2017 to 2019). Blood RNA was extracted from unsorted whole blood with TRIzol reagent; germline DNA came from the DNeasy Blood & Tissue kit. Sequencing used an Illumina HiSeq 2500. A constant-region primer and ProtoScript II reverse transcriptase were used to reverse-transcribe TCRbeta-specific cDNA from roughly 0.5 ug total RNA. Construction of the TCRbeta libraries relied on three nested rounds of multiplex PCR, following a slightly modified ARM-PCR procedure. Each of the first two PCR rounds ran for approximately 10 cycles using multiplex TRBV1-TRBV30 forward primers together with a Cbeta reverse primer. The public reads were quality trimmed at Q25 with fastp and then assembled into clones with MiXCR by TCRdb, keeping productive beta chains. Each CDR3 protein appears once, grouped with its most common genes and DNA. Counted in this sample were around 170,000 distinct CDR3 sequences; about 55% of them appeared once. The ten largest clones capture about 70% of the sample.

Sequenced material: peripheral blood. The receptors here all came from a man in his forties with primary liver carcinoma and hepatitis B virus infection.

The chain recombines TRBV11-1 with TRBJ1-1; 7 nucleotides agree with TRBD1. J gave up 14 bases and V 7 bases, and 16 bases lay outside the gene matches. The CDR3 contains 13 residues. Germline loops: CDR1 SGHAT, CDR2 FQDESV (reference sequence). The CDR3 sequence: CASTLTGITVAFF. The DNA for the CDR3 is TGTGCCAGCACATTGACAGGGATCACTGTAGCATTCTTT.

Remarks on this clonotype: It may be a read error: a sequence one base away is much more abundant. Given the absence of the conserved phenylalanine or tryptophan at the CDR3 end, a read error is likely. The chain combines TRBV4-1 with TRBJ1-4; D perhaps matches TRBD1 (5 bases). CDR1 and CDR2 (germline): MGHRA, YSYEKL. Trimming took 1 base from V and 12 from J, leaving 12 bases between them. The CDR3 is made up of 13 amino acids. CDR3 DNA: TGCGCCAGCAGCCAAGGGCAGGGTACGGAACTGTTTTTA. Translated: CASSQGQGTELFL.

This clonotype has a handful of counts. The V gene is TRBV29-1, the J gene TRBJ2-2, with D hard to call. The CDR3 is made up of 13 amino acids. Trimming took off 7 bases at V and 0 bases at J, with 9 bases between the two ends. Germline CDR1 reads SQVTM; CDR2 reads ANQGSEA. The CDR3 DNA follows: TGCAGCGCGGGTCCATCGAACACCGGGGAGCTGTTTTTT. It yields the protein CSAGPSNTGELFF.

This clonotype showed up just a few times. The rearrangement links TRBV2 to TRBJ2-2, with no clear D. CDR1 and CDR2 (germline): SNHLY, FYNNEI. This CDR3 contains 11 residues. Trimming removed 6 bases at V and 6 bases at J, with 5 bases between. The CDR3 sequence is CASRIAGELFF. Here the CDR3 DNA reads TGTGCCAGCAGGATAGCCGGGGAGCTGTTTTTT.

CDR3 residues: CASSFPRTGGTKNIQYF. CDR3 nucleotides: TGTGCCAGCAGCTTTCCCAGGACTGGCGGGACCAAAAACATTCAGTACTTC. This sequence joins TRBV11-1 and TRBJ2-4; TRBD2 might be the D (6 bases). Trimming took 3 bases from V and 2 from J, leaving 17 bases between them. There are 17 residues in the CDR3. Germline values: CDR1 SGHAT, CDR2 FQDESV (reference sequence).

The rearrangement uses TRBV6-1 and TRBJ2-1; D unclear. This CDR3 has 16 amino acids. The germline V and J ends were trimmed by 0 bases and 6 bases, with 15 bases remaining between them. Germline V gives CDR1 MNHNS, CDR2 SASEGT. The CDR3 DNA reads TGTGCCAGCAGTGAAGCGCAAGGGTGGCTTGTCAATGAGCAGTTCTTC. This gives the protein CASSEAQGWLVNEQFF.

With regard to this clonotype: This sequence may be a read error, since a much larger clone differs from it by one base. The genes are TRBV30 and TRBJ1-1; D is unclear. The CDR3 has 12 residues. V lost 4 bases and J lost 6, with 12 bases in between. Germline-derived CDR1 and CDR2 are GTSNPN and SVGIG (reference sequence). The chain's CDR3 is CAWNYGRAEAFF. In nucleotides, the CDR3 is TGTGCCTGGAATTATGGTAGGGCTGAAGCTTTCTTT.

The chain carries TRBV14 and TRBJ2-1, with D possibly matching TRBD2 (7 bases). This CDR3 is built from 14 residues. Per germline, CDR1 SGHDN and CDR2 FVKESK. Trimming cost V 3 bases and J 7 bases, with 13 bases left between them. In DNA form, the CDR3 reads TGTGCCAGCAGCCATCTAGGGGGAGGGAATGAGCAGTTCTTC. This gives the protein CASSHLGGGNEQFF.

This clonotype was detected a few times. The chain couples TRBV29-1 to TRBJ2-7; TRBD2 aligns across 8 bases. CDR1 and CDR2 (germline): SQVTM, ANQGSEA. The CDR3 consists of 12 residues. The V gene end was trimmed by 6 bases and the J gene end by 10 bases; junction bases not matched to a gene: 11. The CDR3 region is CSVSVPGGSQYF. The CDR3 coding sequence is TGCAGCGTCAGCGTTCCGGGGGGGTCCCAGTACTTC.

This CDR3 is CASSLRVHSTDTQYF. CDR3 nucleotides: TGTGCCAGCAGCCTCAGGGTACATAGCACAGATACGCAGTATTTT. This chain links TRBV7-8 with TRBJ2-3, with D perhaps matching TRBD1 (5 bases). Germline V gives CDR1 SGHVS, CDR2 FQNEAQ. CDR3 length: 15 residues. Deletions cut 5 bases from V and 0 bases from J, with 12 bases between.

About this clonotype: A clone one base away is much larger, so this may be a read error. In DNA form, the CDR3 reads TGTGTCAGCAGCCTTTTCGCGACTAATGAAAAACTGTTTTTT. Its translation is CVSSLFATNEKLFF. The rearrangement uses TRBV11-2 and TRBJ1-4, with unresolved D. The CDR3 totals 14 residues. CDR1 and CDR2 (germline): SGHAT, FQNNGV.

This clonotype appeared many times. The gene calls are TRBV11-2 and TRBJ2-1, with 11 positions matching TRBD2. The V gene end was trimmed by 0 bases and the J gene end by 3 bases; junction bases not matched to a gene: 4. CDR3 size: 17 residues. Germline V gene lookup returns CDR1 SGHAT and CDR2 FQNNGV. CDR3 amino acids: CASSLEASGRLYNEQFF. CDR3 bases: TGTGCCAGCAGCTTAGAAGCTAGCGGGAGGCTCTACAATGAGCAGTTCTTC.

The chain has TRBV12-3 or TRBV12-4 and TRBJ1-5; TRBD1 matches 8 bases. Trimming at V came to 5 bases and at J to 4 bases, leaving 1 base not matched to a gene. The CDR3 covers 13 residues. The CDR3 is CASSGTGNQPQHF. CDR3 DNA sequence: TGTGCCAGCAGTGGGACAGGAAATCAGCCCCAGCATTTT.

J is TRBJ2-7 and V is TRBV6-5; 10 bases agree with TRBD2. Trimming removed 2 bases from V and 5 bases from J; junction bases left unmatched: 3. Germline V lookup: CDR1 MNHEY, CDR2 SVGAGI. The CDR3 runs 14 residues. CDR3 bases: TGTGCCAGCAGTTACGGGCTAGCGGGAGACGAGCAGTACTTC. Amino acids: CASSYGLAGDEQYF.

This rearrangement joins TRBV5-8 to TRBJ2-3, with D uncertain. CDR3 size: 16 residues. CDR1 and CDR2 from the germline V gene are SGHTS and YDEGEE. V lost 0 bases to trimming and J lost 5 bases, with 16 bases between them. CDR3 in amino acids: CASSLAVKVSLDTQYF. The CDR3 DNA reads TGTGCCAGCAGCTTGGCCGTGAAGGTTTCTCTAGATACGCAGTATTTT.

This clonotype has just one count. A much bigger clone sits one base away, suggesting this may be a read error. The J gene is TRBJ2-2, the V gene TRBV12-5; TRBD1 or TRBD2 may be the D gene (5 bases each). The CDR3 totals 12 residues. Germline CDR1 reads LGHNT; CDR2 reads FRNRAP. For the CDR3, the DNA is TGTGCTAGTGGTGCCCGGGACGGGGAGCCGTTTTTT. Its translation is CASGARDGEPFF.

This clonotype was counted a few times. The chain is built from TRBV10-3 and TRBJ2-7, with D maybe TRBD2 (6 bases). Trimming removed 3 bases at V and 5 bases at J, with 17 bases between. Germline loops: CDR1 ENHRY, CDR2 SYGVKD. There are 15 residues in the CDR3. The CDR3 sequence: CAISDGDGRGNEQYF. CDR3 coding DNA: TGTGCCATCAGTGATGGGGACGGGAGAGGAAACGAGCAGTACTTC.

To note about this clonotype: An end of the junction does not agree with germline; a read error may underlie this. V gene TRBV5-4 combines with J gene TRBJ2-3; 9 positions match TRBD2. The CDR3 has 16 amino acids. Germline lookup yields CDR1 SGHNT and CDR2 YYREEE (reference sequence). The CDR3 loop is CASSLELAGATDTQYF. CDR3 coding DNA: TGTGCCAGTAGCTTGGAACTAGCGGGCGCCACAGATACGCAGTATTTT.